This passage covers 19 T cell receptor beta chains from one sample sequenced in a study of shared clonotypes between healthy human individuals. Profiled with immunoSEQ multiplex PCR; TCRdb holds only in-frame clones, not every one. The data show approximately 530,000 clones, around 95% seen once. Sequencing was done on a sample of naive CD4+ T cells sorted from blood. Subset meaning: CD45RA+ positively selected. The receptors stem from a woman in her 30s in good health.

The chain is built from TRBV10-3 and TRBJ2-4; D tentatively reads TRBD1 or TRBD2 (5 bases each). This CDR3 has 16 residues. Germline lookup yields CDR1 ENHRY and CDR2 SYGVKD. V was trimmed by 3 bases and J by 1 base, leaving 13 bases between them. The CDR3 is CAISESEGRAKNIQYF. The CDR3 DNA reads as TGTGCCATCAGTGAAAGCGAGGGGCGGGCCAAAAACATTCAGTACTTC.

In its sample, this clone was seen once. The gene calls are TRBV7-3 and TRBJ2-2; D remains unclear. The V and J ends lost 5 bases and 0 bases respectively, with 7 bases between them. Germline CDR1 SGHTA, CDR2 FQGTGA. The CDR3 loop spans 14 amino acids. CDR3 coding DNA: TGTGCCAGCAGCCCCCAGACGAACACCGGGGAGCTGTTTTTT. Translating gives CASSPQTNTGELFF.

The chain carries TRBV7-9 and TRBJ2-7, with D maybe TRBD1 (6 bases). The CDR3 has 16 amino acids. CDR1 and CDR2 from the germline V gene are SEHNR and FQNEAQ (reference sequence). V gave up 0 bases and J gave up 2 bases, with 14 bases separating them. CDR3 residues: CASSLAMGAVPYEQYF. CDR3 DNA sequence: TGTGCCAGCAGCTTAGCGATGGGGGCGGTTCCCTACGAGCAGTACTTC.

The chain combines TRBV15 with TRBJ2-6; 13 nucleotides align to TRBD2. CDR3 length: 19 residues. From germline, CDR1 is LNHNV and CDR2 YYDKDF (reference sequence). The J segment lost 1 base and the V segment lost 5 bases, leaving 8 bases of the junction unmatched. The CDR3 region is CATSARLAGGKSGANVLTF. CDR3 DNA sequence: TGTGCCACCAGCGCACGACTAGCGGGAGGAAAGTCTGGGGCCAACGTCCTGACTTTC.

The chain has TRBV28 and TRBJ2-2, with unresolved D. Per the germline V gene, CDR1 is MDHEN and CDR2 is SYDVKM. CDR3 length equals 11 residues. V lost 3 bases to trimming and J lost 11 bases, with 7 bases between them. CDR3 nucleotides: TGTGCCAGCAGTTTGGGGTTCGAGCTGTTTTTT. It yields the protein CASSLGFELFF.

This chain links TRBV5-1 with TRBJ1-4; possible D gene TRBD1, 6 bases. Germline lookup yields CDR1 SGHRS and CDR2 YFSETQ. The CDR3 has 14 amino acids. Deletions cut 4 bases from V and 5 bases from J, with 12 bases between. CDR3 DNA: TGCGCCAGCAGCCCGGACAGTACCAATGAAAAACTGTTTTTT. It encodes CASSPDSTNEKLFF. The full variable domain, in which reference TRBV5-1 and TRBJ1-4 provide the parts outside the CDR3, is KAGVTQTPRYLIKTRGQQVTLSCSPISGHRSVSWYQQTPGQGLQFLFEYFSETQRNKGNFPGRFSGRQFSNSRSEMNVSTLELGDSALYLCASSPDSTNEKLFFGSGTQLSVL.

This sequence joins TRBV21-1 and TRBJ2-7; no check of the table's D call, TRBD2, against the DNA was made. TRBV21-1 is a listed pseudogene. The CDR3 is made up of 16 amino acids. The CDR3 protein is CASSRSSGGNSYEQYF. CDR3 DNA sequence: TGTGCCAGCAGCAGATCTAGCGGGGGAAACTCCTACGAGCAGTACTTC.

A few counts support this clone. V gene TRBV6-1 combines with J gene TRBJ1-1, with D perhaps matching TRBD1 (5 bases). Germline V gene sequence: CDR1 MNHNS, CDR2 SASEGT. The ends were cut back, 5 bases at V and 11 bases at J, with 18 bases in the middle. CDR3 length: 13 residues. The CDR3 loop is CASSQLKKGVAFF. In DNA, the CDR3 is TGTGCCAGCAGTCAACTTAAGAAAGGGGTGGCTTTCTTT.

The J gene is TRBJ2-5, the V gene TRBV7-2, with a tentative D call TRBD2 (7 bases). The CDR3 length is 17 residues. The V gene lost 1 base and the J gene lost 9 bases, with 24 bases spanning the gap. Germline V gene data show CDR1 as SGHTA and CDR2 as FQGNSA. This chain's CDR3 is CASSLEGGVTALRSQYF. The CDR3 DNA is TGTGCCAGCAGCTTAGAAGGGGGGGTGACAGCCCTCCGGTCCCAGTACTTC.

The V and J genes are TRBV19 and TRBJ1-2; unclear D gene. The CDR3 runs 12 residues. V lost 5 bases to trimming and J lost 7 bases, with 11 bases between them. Per germline, CDR1 LNHDA and CDR2 SQIVND (reference sequence). CDR3 in amino acids: CASSDLRGGYTF. The CDR3 nucleotides read TGTGCCAGTAGTGACCTCCGGGGTGGCTACACCTTC. The full variable domain, in which reference TRBV19 and TRBJ1-2 provide the parts outside the CDR3, is DGGITQSPKYLFRKEGQNVTLSCEQNLNHDAMYWYRQDPGQGLRLIYYSQIVNDFQKGDIAEGYSVSREKKESFPLTVTSAQKNPTAFYLCASSDLRGGYTFGSGTRLTVV.

The rearrangement links TRBV27 to TRBJ2-1; no clear D. V lost 2 bases and J lost 4, with 9 bases in between. The CDR3 totals 14 residues. The germline V gene has CDR1 MNHEY and CDR2 SMNVEV (reference sequence). DNA of the CDR3: TGTGCCAGCAGTTTAATTACTCCGTACAATGAGCAGTTCTTC. This translates into CASSLITPYNEQFF.

The gene calls are TRBV9 and TRBJ2-1; possibly TRBD1 for D (6 bases). CDR1 is SGDLS, CDR2 YYNGEE, per germline. The CDR3 extends over 14 amino acids. The germline V and J ends were trimmed by 4 bases and 5 bases, with 13 bases remaining between them. For the CDR3, the DNA is TGTGCCAGCAGCAAGGGGGTCTCAAACAATGAGCAGTTCTTC. This translates into CASSKGVSNNEQFF.

This rearrangement joins TRBV18 to TRBJ2-7; 10 positions agree with TRBD1. The CDR3 runs to 15 residues. Trimming cost V 3 bases and J 5 bases; bases outside gene matches: 7. Germline V gene data show CDR1 as KGHSH and CDR2 as LQKENI. The CDR3 here is CASSPNRDRGHEQYF. In DNA form, the CDR3 reads TGTGCCAGCTCACCGAACCGGGACAGGGGACACGAGCAGTACTTC.

The chain couples TRBV7-3 to TRBJ2-7, with 10 bases identical to TRBD1. The junction had 2 bases not matched to a gene; V was cut back by 3 bases and J by 0 bases. Germline CDR1 reads SGHTA; CDR2 reads FQGTGA. The CDR3 has 15 residues. The CDR3, as DNA: TGTGCCAGCAGCTTGGGACAGGGGTCCTCCTACGAGCAGTACTTC. Translating it yields CASSLGQGSSYEQYF.

A word on this clone: Other nucleotide sequences in the sample specify the same CDR3. V usage is TRBV18 and J usage is TRBJ1-4; weak D call: TRBD1 (5 bases). The germline V and J ends were trimmed by 3 bases and 3 bases, with 8 bases remaining between them. The germline gives CDR1 KGHSH, CDR2 LQKENI. This CDR3 is built from 14 residues. CDR3 coding DNA: TGTGCCAGCTCACCTGGGGCGGCTAATGAAAAACTGTTTTTT. It is translated as CASSPGAANEKLFF.

This sequence joins TRBV18 and TRBJ2-5; D uncertain. The CDR3 contains 14 residues. V was cut by 0 bases and J by 4 bases, with 9 bases left in between. Looked up from germline, CDR1 is KGHSH and CDR2 is LQKENI. The CDR3 loop reads CASSPPNGVETQYF. For the CDR3, the DNA is TGTGCCAGCTCACCACCGAATGGGGTAGAGACCCAGTACTTC.

The V gene is TRBV5-6, the J gene TRBJ2-7; 11 bases agree with TRBD2. CDR1 and CDR2 (germline): SGHDT, YYEEEE. Trimming removed 0 bases from V and 6 bases from J; junction bases left unmatched: 8. The CDR3 length is 16 residues. CDR3 amino acids: CASSLALAGASREQYF. CDR3 sequence (DNA): TGTGCCAGCAGCTTGGCACTAGCGGGAGCTTCTCGCGAGCAGTACTTC. Looking up the rest from reference TRBV5-6 and TRBJ2-7 gives the full variable domain: DAGVTQSPTHLIKTRGQQVTLRCSPKSGHDTVSWYQQALGQGPQFIFQYYEEEERQRGNFPDRFSGHQFPNYSSELNVNALLLGDSALYLCASSLALAGASREQYFGPGTRLTVT.

V is TRBV28 and J is TRBJ1-1; 8 nucleotides line up with TRBD1. After removal of 4 bases from V and 5 bases from J, the junction contained 15 bases not matched to a gene. Looked up from germline, CDR1 is MDHEN and CDR2 is SYDVKM. This CDR3 region has 17 residues. The CDR3 reads CASSSGQGIGLGTEAFF. In DNA, the CDR3 is TGTGCCAGCAGTTCTGGACAGGGCATCGGACTGGGAACTGAAGCTTTCTTT.

Worth noting for this clone: Sequence at one end of the junction differs from germline and may be a read error. This chain joins TRBV9 and TRBJ2-3; no clear D gene. CDR1 and CDR2 from the germline V gene are SGDLS and YYNGEE. CDR3 length equals 14 residues. The CDR3 loop is CASTVGPSTDTQYF. CDR3 DNA sequence: TGTGCCAGCACCGTAGGACCGAGCACAGATACGCAGTATTTT.